The 2 T cell receptor beta chains below all came from one sample that was sequenced in a study of blood T cell repertoires in COVID-19. Here immunoSEQ multiplex PCR was the method, and the copy in TCRdb shows in-frame clones only, minus some. The top ten clones hold around 2.1% of a sample with roughly 400,000 clones, around 90% of them seen once. The sequenced material came from PBMCs or T cells enriched from blood (not recorded which). These receptor sequences come from a woman in her thirties or forties with acute COVID-19.

The V call is TRBV15, the J call TRBJ2-1, with 7 bases fitting TRBD2. J was trimmed by 1 base and V by 5 bases; bases with no gene match: 5. The germline gives CDR1 LNHNV, CDR2 YYDKDF (reference sequence). The CDR3 is made up of 15 amino acids. CDR3 loop: CATSVSGSSYNEQFF. The CDR3 nucleotides read TGTGCCACCAGCGTTAGCGGGTCATCCTACAATGAGCAGTTCTTC.

The chain recombines TRBV2 with TRBJ2-2; the match to TRBD1 covers 9 bases. Germline CDR1 reads SNHLY; CDR2 reads FYNNEI. There are 18 residues in the CDR3. V lost 4 bases to trimming and J lost 6 bases; unmatched junction nucleotides: 15. The CDR3 nucleotides read TGTGCCAGCAGTGCCCTGACAGGGACAGGGATGGGGGCCGGGGAGCTGTTTTTT. This encodes CASSALTGTGMGAGELFF.